This T cell receptor beta chain derives from a study of blood T cell repertoires in COVID-19. Study summary: In each case, the material was cDNA or gDNA derived from T cells, B-cell-depleted T cells, or PBMCs.

The study drew participants aged about 18 to 90 years from 20 to 30 US areas. In germline, CDR1 is GTSNPN, CDR2 SVGIG (reference sequence). The CDR3 spans 11 residues. Of note for this clone: The junction and the germline gene differ at one end; a read error may be behind it.

Original methodology: Reference gene primer amplification in the assay estimated nucleated cell counts. Method: immunoSEQ multiplex PCR; TCRdb's copy keeps in-frame clones and lacks some. V, J and clone size reflect that table, while D and trimming were determined from the DNA. The table lists about 210,000 clones, about 86% of them singletons. The sample comprised PBMCs or T cells enriched from blood (not recorded which). The TCR was taken from a woman in her forties or fifties with acute COVID-19. The gene calls are TRBV30 and TRBJ1-3; unclear D gene. CDR3 in DNA: TGTGCCTGGAGTGGGCCGTTAGCTGGAAATTTT. Its translation is CAWSGPLAGNF.